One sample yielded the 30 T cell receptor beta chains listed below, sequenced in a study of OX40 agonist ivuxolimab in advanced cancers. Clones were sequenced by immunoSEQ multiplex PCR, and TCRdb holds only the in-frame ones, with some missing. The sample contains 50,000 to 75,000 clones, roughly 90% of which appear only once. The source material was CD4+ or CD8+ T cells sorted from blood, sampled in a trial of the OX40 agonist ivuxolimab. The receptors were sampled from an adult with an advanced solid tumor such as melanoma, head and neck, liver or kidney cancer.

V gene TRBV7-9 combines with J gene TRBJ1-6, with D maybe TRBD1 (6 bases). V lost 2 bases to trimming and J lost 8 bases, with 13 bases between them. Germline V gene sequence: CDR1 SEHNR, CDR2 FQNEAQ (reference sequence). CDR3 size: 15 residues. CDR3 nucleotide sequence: TGTGCCAGCAGCTTAACGGGGCAGGGGTATTCACCCCTCCACTTT. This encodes CASSLTGQGYSPLHF. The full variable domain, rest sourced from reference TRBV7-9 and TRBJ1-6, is DTGVSQNPRHKITKRGQNVTFRCDPISEHNRLYWYRQTLGQGPEFLTYFQNEAQLEKSRLLSDRFSAERPKGSFSTLEIQRTEQGDSAMYLCASSLTGQGYSPLHFGNGTRLTVT.

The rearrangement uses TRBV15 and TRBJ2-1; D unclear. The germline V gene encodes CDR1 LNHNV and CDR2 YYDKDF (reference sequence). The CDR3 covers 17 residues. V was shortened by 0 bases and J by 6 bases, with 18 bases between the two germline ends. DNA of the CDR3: TGTGCCACCAGCAGAGATGGTCAGGCTAGTCAACGCAATGAGCAGTTCTTC. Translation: CATSRDGQASQRNEQFF.

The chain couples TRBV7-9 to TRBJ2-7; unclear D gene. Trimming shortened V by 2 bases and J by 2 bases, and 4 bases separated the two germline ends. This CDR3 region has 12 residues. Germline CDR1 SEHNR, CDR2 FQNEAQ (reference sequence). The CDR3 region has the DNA TGTGCCAGCAGCTTATGGCCCTACGAGCAGTACTTC. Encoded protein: CASSLWPYEQYF.

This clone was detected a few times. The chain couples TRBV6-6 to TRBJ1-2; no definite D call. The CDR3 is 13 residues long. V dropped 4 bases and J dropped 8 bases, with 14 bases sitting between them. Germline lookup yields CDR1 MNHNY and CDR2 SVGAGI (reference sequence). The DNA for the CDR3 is TGTGCCAGCAGTTTCTCAGGCCGGGAAGGCTACACCTTC. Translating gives CASSFSGREGYTF.

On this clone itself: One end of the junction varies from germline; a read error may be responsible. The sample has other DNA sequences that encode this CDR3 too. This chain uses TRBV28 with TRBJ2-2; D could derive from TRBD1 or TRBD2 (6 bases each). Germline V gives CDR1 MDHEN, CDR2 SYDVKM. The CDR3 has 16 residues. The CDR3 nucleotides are TGTGCCAGCAGGGGAGGACAGCATGTGAACACCGGAGAGCTGTTTTTT. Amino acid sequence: CASRGGQHVNTGELFF.

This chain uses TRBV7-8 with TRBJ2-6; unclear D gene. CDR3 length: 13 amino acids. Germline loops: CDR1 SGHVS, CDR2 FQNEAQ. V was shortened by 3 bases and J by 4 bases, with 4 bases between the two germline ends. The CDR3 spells CASSFAGANVLTF. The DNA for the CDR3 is TGTGCCAGCAGCTTCGCCGGGGCCAACGTCCTGACTTTC.

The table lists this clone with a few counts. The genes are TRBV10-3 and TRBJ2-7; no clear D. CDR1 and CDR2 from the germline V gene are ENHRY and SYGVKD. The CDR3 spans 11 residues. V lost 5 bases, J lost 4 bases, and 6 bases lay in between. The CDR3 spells CAISQEYEQYF. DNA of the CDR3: TGTGCCATCAGTCAAGAATACGAGCAGTACTTC.

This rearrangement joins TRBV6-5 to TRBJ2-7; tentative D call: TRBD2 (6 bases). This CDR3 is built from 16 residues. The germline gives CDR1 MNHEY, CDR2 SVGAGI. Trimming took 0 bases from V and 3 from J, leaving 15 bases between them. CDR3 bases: TGTGCCAGCAGTTACTCGATCGGGACTTTCGGCTACGAGCAGTACTTC. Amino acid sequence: CASSYSIGTFGYEQYF.

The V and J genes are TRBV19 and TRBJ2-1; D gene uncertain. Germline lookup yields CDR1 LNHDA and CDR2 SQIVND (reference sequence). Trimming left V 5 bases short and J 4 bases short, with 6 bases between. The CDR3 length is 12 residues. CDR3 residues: CASSSFYNEQFF. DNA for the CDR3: TGTGCCAGTAGTTCCTTTTACAATGAGCAGTTCTTC. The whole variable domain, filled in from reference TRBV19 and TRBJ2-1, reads DGGITQSPKYLFRKEGQNVTLSCEQNLNHDAMYWYRQDPGQGLRLIYYSQIVNDFQKGDIAEGYSVSREKKESFPLTVTSAQKNPTAFYLCASSSFYNEQFFGPGTRLTVL.

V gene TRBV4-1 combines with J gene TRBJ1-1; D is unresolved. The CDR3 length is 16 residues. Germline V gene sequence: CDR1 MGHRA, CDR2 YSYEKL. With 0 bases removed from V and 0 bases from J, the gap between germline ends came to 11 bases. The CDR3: CASSQDLVGMNTEAFF. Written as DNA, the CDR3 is TGCGCCAGCAGCCAAGATTTAGTGGGGATGAACACTGAAGCTTTCTTT.

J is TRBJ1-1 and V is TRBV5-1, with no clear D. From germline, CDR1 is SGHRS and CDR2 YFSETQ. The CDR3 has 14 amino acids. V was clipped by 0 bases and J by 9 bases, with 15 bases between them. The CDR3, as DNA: TGCGCCAGCAGCTTGGATTCCCCCGGGTCGAAAGCTTTCTTT. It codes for CASSLDSPGSKAFF. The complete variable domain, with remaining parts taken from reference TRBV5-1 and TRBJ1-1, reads KAGVTQTPRYLIKTRGQQVTLSCSPISGHRSVSWYQQTPGQGLQFLFEYFSETQRNKGNFPGRFSGRQFSNSRSEMNVSTLELGDSALYLCASSLDSPGSKAFFGQGTRLTVV.

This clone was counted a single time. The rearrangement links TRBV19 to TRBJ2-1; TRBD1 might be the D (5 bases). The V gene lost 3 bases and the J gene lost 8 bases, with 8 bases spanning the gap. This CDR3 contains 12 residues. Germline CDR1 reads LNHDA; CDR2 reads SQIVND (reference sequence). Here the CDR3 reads CASSIRVYEQFF. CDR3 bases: TGTGCCAGTAGTATCAGGGTCTATGAGCAGTTCTTC.

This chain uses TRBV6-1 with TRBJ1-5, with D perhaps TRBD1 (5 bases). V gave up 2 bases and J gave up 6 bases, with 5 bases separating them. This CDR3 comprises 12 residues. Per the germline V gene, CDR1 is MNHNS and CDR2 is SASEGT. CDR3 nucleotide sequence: TGTGCCAGCAGTGAAAGGGGTCAGCCCCAGCATTTT. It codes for CASSERGQPQHF.

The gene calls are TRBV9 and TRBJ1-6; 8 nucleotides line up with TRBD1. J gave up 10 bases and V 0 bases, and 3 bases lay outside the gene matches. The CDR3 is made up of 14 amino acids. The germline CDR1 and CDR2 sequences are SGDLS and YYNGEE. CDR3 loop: CASSVGDRRSPLHF. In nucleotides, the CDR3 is TGTGCCAGCAGCGTAGGGGACAGGCGGTCACCCCTCCACTTT.

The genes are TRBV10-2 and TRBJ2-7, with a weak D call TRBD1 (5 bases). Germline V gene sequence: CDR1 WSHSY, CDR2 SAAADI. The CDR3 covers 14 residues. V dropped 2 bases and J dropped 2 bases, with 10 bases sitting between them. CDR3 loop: CASSETVRAYEQYF. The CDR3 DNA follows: TGCGCCAGCAGTGAGACGGTCAGGGCCTACGAGCAGTACTTC.

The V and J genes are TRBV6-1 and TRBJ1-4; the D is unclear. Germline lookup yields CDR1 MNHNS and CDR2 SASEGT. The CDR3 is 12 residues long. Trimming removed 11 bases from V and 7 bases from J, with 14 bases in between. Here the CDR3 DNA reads TGTGCCCTAGGCACGTTTCTTGAAAAACTGTTTTTT. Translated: CALGTFLEKLFF.

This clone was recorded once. The CDR3 reads CASSQDQEGPPYEQYF. In nucleotides, the CDR3 is TGTGCCAGCAGCCAAGACCAGGAGGGCCCTCCCTACGAGCAGTACTTC. The chain carries TRBV4-2 and TRBJ2-7; D may be TRBD2 (6 bases). Germline V CDR1 and CDR2: LGHNA, YNFKEQ. Between the trimmed V and J ends, which lost 0 bases and 2 bases, there was a span of 14 bases. CDR3 length: 16 amino acids.

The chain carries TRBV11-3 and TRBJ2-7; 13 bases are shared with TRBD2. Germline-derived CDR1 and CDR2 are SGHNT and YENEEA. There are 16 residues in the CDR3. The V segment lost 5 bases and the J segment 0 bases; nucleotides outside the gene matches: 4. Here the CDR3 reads CASSPGTSGASYEQYF. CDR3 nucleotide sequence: TGTGCCAGCAGCCCAGGGACTAGCGGGGCCTCCTACGAGCAGTACTTC.

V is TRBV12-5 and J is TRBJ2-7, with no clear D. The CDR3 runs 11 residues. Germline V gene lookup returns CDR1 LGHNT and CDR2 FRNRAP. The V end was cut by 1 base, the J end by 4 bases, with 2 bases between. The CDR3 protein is CASGLGYEQYF. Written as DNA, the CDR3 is TGTGCTAGTGGTTTGGGATACGAGCAGTACTTC.

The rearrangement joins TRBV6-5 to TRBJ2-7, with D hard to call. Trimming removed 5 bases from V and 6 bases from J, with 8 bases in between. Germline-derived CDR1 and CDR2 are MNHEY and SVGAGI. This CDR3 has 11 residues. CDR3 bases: TGTGCCAGCAGTGAAATCGGCGAGCAGTACTTC. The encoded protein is CASSEIGEQYF.

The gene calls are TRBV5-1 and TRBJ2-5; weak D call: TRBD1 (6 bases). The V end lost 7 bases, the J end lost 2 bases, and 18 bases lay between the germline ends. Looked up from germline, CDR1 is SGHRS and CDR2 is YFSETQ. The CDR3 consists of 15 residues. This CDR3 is CASSPSTGTQETQYF. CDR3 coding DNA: TGCGCCAGCTCCCCATCGACAGGAACGCAAGAGACCCAGTACTTC.

CDR3: CASSIRPRDGDSNQPQHF. As DNA, the CDR3 is TGTGCCAGTAGTATTCGCCCCCGGGACGGTGATAGCAATCAGCCCCAGCATTTT. This chain uses TRBV19 with TRBJ1-5; perhaps TRBD1 as D (5 bases). The germline V and J ends were trimmed by 3 bases and 0 bases, with 18 bases remaining between them. There are 18 residues in the CDR3. CDR1 and CDR2 from the germline V gene are LNHDA and SQIVND (reference sequence).

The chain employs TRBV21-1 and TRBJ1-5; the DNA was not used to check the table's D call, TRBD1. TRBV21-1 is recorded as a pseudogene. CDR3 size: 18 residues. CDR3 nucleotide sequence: TGTGCCAGCAGCCGAAAGAAACAGGGCTGGAGGAGCAATCAGCCCCAGCATTTT. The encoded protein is CASSRKKQGWRSNQPQHF.

Here the CDR3 DNA reads TGTGCCATCAGTAAGGACAGGGGGACATACGAGCAGTACTTC. Its translation: CAISKDRGTYEQYF. The genes are TRBV10-3 and TRBJ2-7; 10 nucleotides align to TRBD1. There are 14 residues in the CDR3. V was pared by 5 bases and J by 4 bases, with 5 bases of the junction left unmatched. Germline values: CDR1 ENHRY, CDR2 SYGVKD.

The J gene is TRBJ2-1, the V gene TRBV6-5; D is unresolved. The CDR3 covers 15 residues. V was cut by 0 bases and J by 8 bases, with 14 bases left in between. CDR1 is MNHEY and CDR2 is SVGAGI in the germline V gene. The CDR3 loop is CASSYSAKSRDEQFF. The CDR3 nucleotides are TGTGCCAGCAGTTACTCGGCGAAATCTAGGGATGAGCAGTTCTTC.

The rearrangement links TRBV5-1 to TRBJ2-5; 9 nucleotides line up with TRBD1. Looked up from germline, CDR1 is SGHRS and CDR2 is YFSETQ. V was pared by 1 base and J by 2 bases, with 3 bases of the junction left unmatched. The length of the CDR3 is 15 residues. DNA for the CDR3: TGCGCCAGCAGCTTGTCGGGACAGGGTCAAGAGACCCAGTACTTC. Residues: CASSLSGQGQETQYF.

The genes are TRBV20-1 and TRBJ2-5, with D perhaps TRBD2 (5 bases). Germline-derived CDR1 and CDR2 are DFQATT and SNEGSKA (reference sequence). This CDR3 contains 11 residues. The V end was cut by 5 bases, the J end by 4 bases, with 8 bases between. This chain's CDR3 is CSAPEVETQYF. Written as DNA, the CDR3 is TGCAGTGCTCCGGAGGTAGAGACCCAGTACTTC.

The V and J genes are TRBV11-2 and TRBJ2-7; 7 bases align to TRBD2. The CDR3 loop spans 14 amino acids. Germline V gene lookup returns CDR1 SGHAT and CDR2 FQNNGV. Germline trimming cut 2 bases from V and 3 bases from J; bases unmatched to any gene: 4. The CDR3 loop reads CASSLFLADYEQYF. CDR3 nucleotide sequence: TGTGCCAGCAGCTTATTTCTAGCGGACTACGAGCAGTACTTC.

DNA of the CDR3: TGTGCCAGCAGTTTGTTCAGTACCATGAACACTGAAGCTTTCTTT. This codes for CASSLFSTMNTEAFF. This chain joins TRBV27 and TRBJ1-1; D is ambiguous. This CDR3 spans 15 amino acids. The V and J ends lost 3 bases and 0 bases respectively, with 11 bases between them. CDR1 and CDR2 from the germline V gene are MNHEY and SMNVEV (reference sequence).

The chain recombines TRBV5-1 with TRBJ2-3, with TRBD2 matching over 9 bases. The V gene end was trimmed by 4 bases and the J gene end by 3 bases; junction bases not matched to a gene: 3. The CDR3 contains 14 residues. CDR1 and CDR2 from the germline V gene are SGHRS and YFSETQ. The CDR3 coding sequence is TGCGCCAGCAGCCGGACTAGCGAAACAGATACGCAGTATTTT. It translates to CASSRTSETDTQYF.